These 8 T cell receptor beta chains share one sample of origin, sequenced in a study of T cells after yellow fever vaccination. TCRdb used MiXCR to reprocess the 5' RACE reads, holding one entry per CDR3 protein. In the table there are 400,000 to 650,000 distinct CDR3 sequences, about a fifth of which are singletons. This specimen consisted of PBMCs, obtained about 20 days after the first yellow fever vaccination. The receptor set was obtained from a man younger than 30 who received the YFV17D yellow fever vaccine.

This clonotype was seen more than once but under ten times. The V and J genes are TRBV28 and TRBJ2-7, with a tentative D call TRBD1 (7 bases). Trimming took off 6 bases at V and 6 bases at J, with 18 bases between the two ends. Germline-derived CDR1 and CDR2 are MDHEN and SYDVKM. This CDR3 spans 14 amino acids. CDR3 coding DNA: TGTGCCAGCAGCGCGGGACAGCTTCAATTCGAGCAGTACGTC. Encoded protein: CASSAGQLQFEQYV.

This clonotype has a handful of counts. The chain has TRBV9 and TRBJ1-2, with TRBD1 matching over 10 bases. CDR3 size: 14 residues. The V segment lost 3 bases and the J segment 4 bases; nucleotides outside the gene matches: 3. Germline values: CDR1 SGDLS, CDR2 YYNGEE. The CDR3 DNA is TGTGCCAGCAGCGGGACAGGGGGGTTCTATGGCTACACCTTC. Its protein is CASSGTGGFYGYTF.

This clonotype showed up just a few times. The genes are TRBV18 and TRBJ2-1; 7 nucleotides agree with TRBD1. This CDR3 comprises 16 residues. The germline gives CDR1 KGHSH, CDR2 LQKENI. Trimming at V came to 2 bases and at J to 7 bases, leaving 11 bases not matched to a gene. The CDR3 nucleotides read TGTGCCAGCTCACCAAGTGGACAGGCCTCTGGGAATGAGCAGTTCTTC. This sequence encodes CASSPSGQASGNEQFF.

The table lists this clonotype with a few counts. J is TRBJ1-2 and V is TRBV11-2, with D maybe TRBD1 (6 bases). CDR1 and CDR2 (germline): SGHAT, FQNNGV. The CDR3 totals 13 residues. The V end was cut by 5 bases, the J end by 8 bases, with 15 bases between. CDR3 sequence: CASSHRGGRGYTF. CDR3 in DNA: TGTGCCAGCAGCCACCGTGGGGGCCGCGGCTACACCTTC.

This clonotype was found a few times. CDR3 sequence: CASSQGSGGIYNEQFF. The CDR3 region has the DNA TGTGCCAGCAGCCAAGGTTCGGGGGGTATCTACAATGAGCAGTTCTTC. The J gene is TRBJ2-1, the V gene TRBV4-2, with 7 bases that match TRBD2. The CDR3 consists of 16 residues. V dropped 1 base and J dropped 3; count of bases not matched to a gene: 6. The germline V gene encodes CDR1 LGHNA and CDR2 YNFKEQ.

In this sample, this clonotype turned up a few times. The rearrangement joins TRBV3-1 to TRBJ2-2; the D gene is possibly TRBD1 (6 bases). Germline V CDR1 and CDR2: LGHDT, YNNKEL (reference sequence). The V and J ends lost 2 bases and 7 bases respectively, with 14 bases between them. The CDR3 length is 15 residues. CDR3 sequence: CASSQRASGVGELFF. As DNA, the CDR3 is TGTGCCAGCAGCCAAAGAGCATCAGGGGTCGGGGAGCTGTTTTTT.

The gene calls are TRBV20-1 and TRBJ1-1; D remains unclear. Trimming removed 6 bases from V and 1 base from J, with 12 bases in between. CDR1 is DFQATT, CDR2 SNEGSKA, per germline (reference sequence). The CDR3 totals 13 residues. CDR3 bases: TGCAGTGCCCCCGGGCGGTCGAACACTGAAGCTTTCTTT. Its translation: CSAPGRSNTEAFF.

This clonotype was seen repeatedly, ten times or more. This rearrangement joins TRBV7-2 to TRBJ2-1; D ambiguous. The CDR3 has 13 amino acids. Trimming shortened V by 1 base and J by 7 bases, and 8 bases separated the two germline ends. Germline loops: CDR1 SGHTA, CDR2 FQGNSA. Here the CDR3 DNA reads TGTGCCAGCAGCTTAGAGGCGGAAAATGAGCAGTTCTTC. Protein product: CASSLEAENEQFF.